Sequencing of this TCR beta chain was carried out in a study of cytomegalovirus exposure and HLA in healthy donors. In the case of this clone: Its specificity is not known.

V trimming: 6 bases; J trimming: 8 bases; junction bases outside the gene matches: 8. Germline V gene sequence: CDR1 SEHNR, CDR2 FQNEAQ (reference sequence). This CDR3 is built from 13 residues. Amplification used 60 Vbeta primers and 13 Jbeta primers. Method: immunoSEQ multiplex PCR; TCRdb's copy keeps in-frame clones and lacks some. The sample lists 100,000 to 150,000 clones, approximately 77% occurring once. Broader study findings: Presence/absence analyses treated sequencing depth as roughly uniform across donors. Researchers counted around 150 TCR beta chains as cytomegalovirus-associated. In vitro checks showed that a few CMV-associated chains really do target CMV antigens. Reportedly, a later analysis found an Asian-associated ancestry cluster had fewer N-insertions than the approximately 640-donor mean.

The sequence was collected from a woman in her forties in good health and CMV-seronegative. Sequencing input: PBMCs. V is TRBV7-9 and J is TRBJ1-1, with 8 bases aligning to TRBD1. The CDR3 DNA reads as TGTGCCAGCAGTCCGGGACAGGCGAAGGAAGCTTTCTTT. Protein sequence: CASSPGQAKEAFF.